This T cell receptor beta chain was observed in a study of blood T cell repertoires in COVID-19. Study context: Specimens from acute and convalescent COVID-19 originated in the United States, Italy and Spain. In each case, the material was cDNA or gDNA derived from T cells, B-cell-depleted T cells, or PBMCs.

This clone was recorded a few times. Trimming pared 5 bases from V and 5 bases from J, leaving 9 bases between. The germline V gene encodes CDR1 MNHEY and CDR2 SVGEGT. The CDR3 covers 13 residues. Profiled with immunoSEQ multiplex PCR; TCRdb holds only in-frame clones, not every one. The sample yields some 55,000 clones, approximately 90% seen once. V and J are TRBV6-2 or TRBV6-3 and TRBJ2-2; D gene unclear. The sample taken for sequencing was peripheral blood. The clonotype was recovered from a woman in her forties with active COVID-19. The CDR3 coding sequence is TGTGCCAGCAGTGTAAGCAAGACCGGGGAGCTGTTTTTT. The encoded protein is CASSVSKTGELFF.